The 5 T cell receptor beta chains below were found in one sample sequenced in a study of sequential checkpoint blockade in melanoma. Method: immunoSEQ multiplex PCR; TCRdb's copy keeps in-frame clones and lacks some. Among roughly 20,000 clones listed, about four fifths were seen once. Treatment in this sample: randomized to nivolumab then ipilimumab (arm A) or the reverse (arm B). This material consisted of CD8+ T cells sorted from blood (inferred from file names), taken from a patient given nivolumab and ipilimumab in sequence. These receptors all stem from a human donor with melanoma.

The chain carries TRBV4-3 and TRBJ2-3; TRBD1 is a possible D gene (6 bases). Germline V gene sequence: CDR1 LGHNA, CDR2 YSLEER. The V gene lost 3 bases and the J gene lost 2 bases, with 15 bases spanning the gap. CDR3 length: 16 residues. The CDR3 spells CASSHDRLRATDTQYF. In DNA, the CDR3 is TGCGCCAGCAGCCACGACAGGTTGAGGGCCACAGATACGCAGTATTTT.

The V call is TRBV7-9, the J call TRBJ2-7; 7 bases map to TRBD2. V lost 4 bases, J lost 2 bases, and 8 bases stayed unmatched. The CDR3 contains 15 residues. CDR1 and CDR2 from the germline V gene are SEHNR and FQNEAQ (reference sequence). The CDR3 nucleotides are TGTGCCAGCAGCTCAACCGGGACTAAACCCTACGAGCAGTACTTC. Amino acid sequence: CASSSTGTKPYEQYF.

The rearrangement uses TRBV7-9 and TRBJ1-1; TRBD1 agrees at 7 bases. This CDR3 comprises 16 residues. V dropped 2 bases and J dropped 4; count of bases not matched to a gene: 10. Germline loops: CDR1 SEHNR, CDR2 FQNEAQ (reference sequence). CDR3: CASSLNTDRRGTEAFF. CDR3 in DNA: TGTGCCAGCAGCTTAAACACGGACAGGAGGGGCACTGAAGCTTTCTTT.

The chain uses TRBV7-2 and TRBJ2-1; D is undetermined. V lost 2 bases and J 7 bases, leaving 15 bases between the germline ends. The CDR3 length is 15 residues. Germline values: CDR1 SGHTA, CDR2 FQGNSA. This CDR3 reads CASSLSSSEVNEQFF. DNA for the CDR3: TGTGCCAGCAGCTTATCCTCCTCCGAGGTGAATGAGCAGTTCTTC.

The V call is TRBV18, the J call TRBJ2-1, with 10 bases fitting TRBD2. The junction had 7 bases not matched to a gene; V was cut back by 3 bases and J by 5 bases. This CDR3 spans 16 amino acids. Germline V lookup: CDR1 KGHSH, CDR2 LQKENI. DNA for the CDR3: TGTGCCAGCTCACCTTATGGACTAGCGGCCAACAATGAGCAGTTCTTC. It translates to CASSPYGLAANNEQFF.